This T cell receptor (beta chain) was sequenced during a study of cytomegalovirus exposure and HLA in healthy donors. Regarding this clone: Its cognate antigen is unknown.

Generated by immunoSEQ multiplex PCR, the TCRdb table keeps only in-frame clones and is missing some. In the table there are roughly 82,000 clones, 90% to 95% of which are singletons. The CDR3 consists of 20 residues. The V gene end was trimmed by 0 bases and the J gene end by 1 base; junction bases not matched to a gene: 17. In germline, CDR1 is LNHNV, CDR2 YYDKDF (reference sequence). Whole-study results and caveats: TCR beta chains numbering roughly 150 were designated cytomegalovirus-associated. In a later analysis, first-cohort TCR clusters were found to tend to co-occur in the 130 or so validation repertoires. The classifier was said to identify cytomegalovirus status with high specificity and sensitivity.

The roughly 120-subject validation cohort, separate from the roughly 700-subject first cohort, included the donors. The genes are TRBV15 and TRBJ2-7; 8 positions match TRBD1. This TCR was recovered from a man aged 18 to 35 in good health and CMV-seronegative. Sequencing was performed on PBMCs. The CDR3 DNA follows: TGTGCCACCAGCAGAGATCCAGACAGGGGTCTAAGATATCGTTCCTACGAGCAGTACTTC. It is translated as CATSRDPDRGLRYRSYEQYF.